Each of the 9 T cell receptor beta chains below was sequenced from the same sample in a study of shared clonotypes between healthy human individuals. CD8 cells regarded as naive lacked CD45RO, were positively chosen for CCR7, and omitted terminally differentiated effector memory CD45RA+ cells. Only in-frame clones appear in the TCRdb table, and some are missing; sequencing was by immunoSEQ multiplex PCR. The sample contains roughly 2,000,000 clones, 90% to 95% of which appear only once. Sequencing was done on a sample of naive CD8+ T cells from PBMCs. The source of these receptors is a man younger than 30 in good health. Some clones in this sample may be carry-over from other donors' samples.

CDR3 DNA: TGCAGCGCCGGGACAGGGGGCCACGAGCAGTACTTC. This sequence encodes CSAGTGGHEQYF. This chain joins TRBV29-1 and TRBJ2-7; 12 bases map to TRBD1. The CDR3 runs to 12 residues. Germline trimming cut 7 bases from V and 5 bases from J; bases unmatched to any gene: 3. CDR1 and CDR2 from the germline V gene are SQVTM and ANQGSEA.

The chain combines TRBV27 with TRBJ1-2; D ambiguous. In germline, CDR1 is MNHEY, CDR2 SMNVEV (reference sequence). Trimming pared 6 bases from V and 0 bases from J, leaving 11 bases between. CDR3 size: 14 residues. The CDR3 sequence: CASSPVGSNYGYTF. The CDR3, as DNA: TGTGCCAGCAGCCCGGTAGGGTCTAACTATGGCTACACCTTC.

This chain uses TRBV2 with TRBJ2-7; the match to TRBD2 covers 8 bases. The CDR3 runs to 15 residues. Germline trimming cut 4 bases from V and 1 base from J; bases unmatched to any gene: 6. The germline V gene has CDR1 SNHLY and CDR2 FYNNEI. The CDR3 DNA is TGTGCCAGCAGTGTCCGGGGGGGCAGGTCCTACGAGCAGTACTTC. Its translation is CASSVRGGRSYEQYF.

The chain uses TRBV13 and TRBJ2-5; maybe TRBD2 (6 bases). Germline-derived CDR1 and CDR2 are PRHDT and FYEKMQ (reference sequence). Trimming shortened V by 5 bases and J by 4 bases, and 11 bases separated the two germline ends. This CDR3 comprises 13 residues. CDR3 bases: TGTGCCAGCAGCCCAGGACTAACAGAGACCCAGTACTTC. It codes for CASSPGLTETQYF.

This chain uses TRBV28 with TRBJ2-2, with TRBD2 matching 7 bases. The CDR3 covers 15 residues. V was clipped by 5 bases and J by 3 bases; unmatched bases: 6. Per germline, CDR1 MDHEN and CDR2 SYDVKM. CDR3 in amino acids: CASSPPGGDTGELFF. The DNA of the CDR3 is TGTGCCAGCAGTCCCCCGGGGGGAGACACCGGGGAGCTGTTTTTT.

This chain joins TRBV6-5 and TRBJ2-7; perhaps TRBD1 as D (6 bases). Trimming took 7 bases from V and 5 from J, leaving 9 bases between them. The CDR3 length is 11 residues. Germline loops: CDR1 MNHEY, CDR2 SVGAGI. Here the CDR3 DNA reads TGTGCCAGCACTGGACAGAACGAGCAGTACTTC. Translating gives CASTGQNEQYF.

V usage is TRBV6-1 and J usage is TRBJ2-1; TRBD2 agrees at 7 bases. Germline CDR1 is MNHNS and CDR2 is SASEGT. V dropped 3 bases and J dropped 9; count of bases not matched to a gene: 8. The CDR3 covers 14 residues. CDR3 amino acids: CASSEVREVPEQFF. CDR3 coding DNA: TGTGCCAGCAGTGAGGTTCGGGAGGTACCTGAGCAGTTCTTC.

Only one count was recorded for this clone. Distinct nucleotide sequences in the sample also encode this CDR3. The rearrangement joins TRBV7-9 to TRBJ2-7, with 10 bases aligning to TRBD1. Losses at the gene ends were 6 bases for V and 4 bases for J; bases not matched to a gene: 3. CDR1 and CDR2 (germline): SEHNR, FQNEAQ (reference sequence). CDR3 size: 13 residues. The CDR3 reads CASRRDRGYEQYF. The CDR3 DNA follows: TGTGCCAGCAGACGGGACAGGGGATACGAGCAGTACTTC.

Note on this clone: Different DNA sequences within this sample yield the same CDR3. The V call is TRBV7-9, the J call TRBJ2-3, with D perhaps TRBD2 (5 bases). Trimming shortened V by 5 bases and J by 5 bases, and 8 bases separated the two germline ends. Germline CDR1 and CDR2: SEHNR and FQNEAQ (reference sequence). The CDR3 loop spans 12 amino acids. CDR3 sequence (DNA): TGTGCCAGCAGCCCCGGGGTAGATACGCAGTATTTT. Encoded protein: CASSPGVDTQYF.